This passage covers 17 T cell receptor beta chains from one sample sequenced in a study of T-cell reconstitution after alpha-beta-depleted transplantation in children. Unique molecular identifiers were incorporated when the TCRbeta library was constructed. TCRdb reprocessed the PCR reads via MiXCR and lists one record per CDR3 protein. The data show under 300,000 distinct CDR3 sequences, around 10% seen once. The source was peripheral blood, collected 180 days after TCRalphabeta/CD19-depleted stem cell transplant. The origin of the receptors is a male patient between 2 and 10 years old who had a stem cell transplant for chronic granulomatous disease, so the T cells may come from the graft donor.

This clonotype has a count of ten or more. This sequence joins TRBV18 and TRBJ2-7; TRBD1 is a possible D gene (5 bases). The V end was cut by 4 bases, the J end by 2 bases, with 15 bases between. The CDR3 covers 15 residues. The germline V gene encodes CDR1 KGHSH and CDR2 LQKENI. This CDR3 is CASSLGGQGTYEQYF. In DNA, the CDR3 is TGTGCCAGCTCACTAGGTGGACAAGGAACCTACGAGCAGTACTTC.

Comment on this clonotype: A much larger clone sits a single nucleotide away, making a read error possible. This rearrangement joins TRBV13 to TRBJ2-2; possible D gene TRBD2, 5 bases. The CDR3 contains 16 residues. Germline loops: CDR1 PRHDT, CDR2 FYEKMQ (reference sequence). CDR3 protein: CASSFLGPGVPGEPFF. Written as DNA, the CDR3 is TGTGCCAGCAGCTTCTTGGGTCCTGGGGTCCCCGGGGAGCCGTTTTTT.

Only one count was recorded for this clonotype. The CDR3, as DNA: TGCAGCGTTGAAGGGCTAGCGGGAGGGGGTTCCTACAATGAGCAGTTCTTC. This codes for CSVEGLAGGGSYNEQFF. The V call is TRBV29-1, the J call TRBJ2-1; 12 nucleotides align to TRBD2. The trim removed 1 base at V and 1 base at J, leaving 5 bases unmatched. This CDR3 is built from 17 residues. Germline V lookup: CDR1 SQVTM, CDR2 ANQGSEA.

This clonotype was seen many times. The chain has TRBV29-1 and TRBJ2-7; D uncertain. V shed 2 bases and J shed 3 bases, with 11 bases lying between them. The germline gives CDR1 SQVTM, CDR2 ANQGSEA. The CDR3 spans 13 residues. The CDR3: CSVENGLNYEQYF. CDR3 coding DNA: TGCAGCGTTGAAAATGGGTTGAACTACGAGCAGTACTTC.

This clonotype was picked up many times. The chain employs TRBV12-3 or TRBV12-4 and TRBJ2-3; TRBD2 agrees at 10 bases. CDR3 length: 17 residues. After removal of 1 base from V and 3 bases from J, the junction contained 7 bases not matched to a gene. The CDR3 region is CASSLELAGPPTDTQYF. DNA of the CDR3: TGTGCCAGCAGTTTAGAACTAGCGGGGCCCCCTACAGATACGCAGTATTTT.

This clonotype was observed many times. The chain links TRBV7-7 to TRBJ2-3; D perhaps matches TRBD2 (7 bases). Per the germline V gene, CDR1 is SSHAT and CDR2 is FNYEAQ (reference sequence). V lost 2 bases and J lost 1, with 10 bases in between. CDR3 size: 15 residues. The CDR3 protein is CASSLLGGGTDTQYF. The DNA of the CDR3 is TGTGCCAGCAGCTTACTAGGGGGGGGCACAGATACGCAGTATTTT.

Many counts were recorded for this clonotype. The chain uses TRBV5-5 and TRBJ1-2; D gene uncertain. CDR1 and CDR2 (germline): SGHKS, YYEKEE (reference sequence). The CDR3 extends over 15 amino acids. Trimming took off 0 bases at V and 2 bases at J, with 11 bases between the two ends. CDR3 bases: TGTGCCAGCAGCTTGGGGGCAGGTCGAAACTATGGCTACACCTTC. Encoded protein: CASSLGAGRNYGYTF.

This clonotype was seen ten or more times. V and J are TRBV3-1 and TRBJ2-1; D gene unclear. This CDR3 spans 16 amino acids. Deletions cut 0 bases from V and 2 bases from J, with 11 bases between. Germline lookup yields CDR1 LGHDT and CDR2 YNNKEL (reference sequence). The chain's CDR3 is CASSQDVRVTYNEQFF. CDR3 nucleotide sequence: TGTGCCAGCAGCCAAGATGTTAGGGTTACCTACAATGAGCAGTTCTTC.

In this sample, this clonotype turned up many times. The chain is built from TRBV7-6 and TRBJ2-1; 8 nucleotides align to TRBD2. Germline lookup yields CDR1 SGHVS and CDR2 FNYEAQ. The CDR3 covers 16 residues. V lost 2 bases and J lost 3; bases outside the gene matches: 6. CDR3 protein: CASSLWGSGDYNEQFF. The CDR3 DNA follows: TGTGCCAGCAGCTTATGGGGTAGCGGGGACTACAATGAGCAGTTCTTC.

This clonotype was detected ten times or more. The rearrangement uses TRBV19 and TRBJ1-5; tentatively, D is TRBD1 (5 bases). V gave up 4 bases and J gave up 5 bases, with 9 bases separating them. CDR1 and CDR2 from the germline V gene are LNHDA and SQIVND (reference sequence). The CDR3 has 13 amino acids. The CDR3 DNA reads TGTGCCAGTAGTACGGGACTCCATCAGCCCCAGCATTTT. Translating it yields CASSTGLHQPQHF.

This clonotype showed up many times. CDR3 in DNA: TGTGCCAGCAGCTTCGGCGGGAACACAGATACGCAGTATTTT. Translating it yields CASSFGGNTDTQYF. The rearrangement joins TRBV7-2 to TRBJ2-3; D might be TRBD2 (6 bases). This CDR3 has 14 amino acids. Per germline, CDR1 SGHTA and CDR2 FQGNSA. Deletions cut 3 bases from V and 2 bases from J, with 9 bases between.

This clonotype was observed at least ten times. This rearrangement joins TRBV10-2 to TRBJ2-1; 10 bases match TRBD2. The length of the CDR3 is 19 residues. With V trimmed by 1 base and J by 3 bases, 12 bases remained unmatched. Germline V lookup: CDR1 WSHSY, CDR2 SAAADI. The CDR3 loop is CASSEFPGLARSNYNEQFF. CDR3 nucleotides: TGCGCCAGCAGTGAGTTCCCGGGACTAGCGAGATCTAACTACAATGAGCAGTTCTTC.

This clonotype was counted ten times or more. The CDR3 DNA sequence: TGTGCCAGCAGTGGGCCTTACGCCGGGGAGCTGTTTTTT. Its translation is CASSGPYAGELFF. This chain links TRBV28 with TRBJ2-2; no firm D call. Trimming took 5 bases from V and 6 from J, leaving 10 bases between them. This CDR3 is built from 13 residues. CDR1 is MDHEN, CDR2 SYDVKM, per germline.

This clonotype was counted ten times or more. V usage is TRBV20-1 and J usage is TRBJ2-1; D is perhaps TRBD2 (5 bases). The CDR3 runs 15 residues. Trimming took off 5 bases at V and 4 bases at J, with 18 bases between the two ends. Germline CDR1 is DFQATT and CDR2 is SNEGSKA (reference sequence). The CDR3 loop is CSAFDRLNLYNEQFF. CDR3 coding DNA: TGCAGTGCTTTCGATCGACTAAACCTTTACAATGAGCAGTTCTTC.

In its sample, this clonotype ranks as medium-sized. The CDR3 DNA reads TGTGCCAGCAGTTTATTCAGTGTGCCGGGACAGGCTTTCTCCTACGAGCAGTACTTC. Translated, it gives CASSLFSVPGQAFSYEQYF. This chain links TRBV28 with TRBJ2-7, with 8 bases aligning to TRBD1. This CDR3 is built from 19 residues. Germline CDR1 reads MDHEN; CDR2 reads SYDVKM. V was pared by 1 base and J by 0 bases, with 14 bases of the junction left unmatched.

This clonotype has at least ten counts. The chain joins TRBV5-1 to TRBJ2-4, with no clear D. Trimming cost V 7 bases and J 0 bases, with 5 bases left between them. The CDR3 length is 12 residues. Per germline, CDR1 SGHRS and CDR2 YFSETQ. The CDR3 is CASRIAKNIQYF. Here the CDR3 DNA reads TGCGCCAGCCGAATAGCCAAAAACATTCAGTACTTC. Complete variable domain (other parts from reference TRBV5-1 and TRBJ2-4): KAGVTQTPRYLIKTRGQQVTLSCSPISGHRSVSWYQQTPGQGLQFLFEYFSETQRNKGNFPGRFSGRQFSNSRSEMNVSTLELGDSALYLCASRIAKNIQYFGAGTRLSVL.

This clonotype was found many times. J is TRBJ1-5 and V is TRBV27; 8 bases line up with TRBD1. V dropped 5 bases and J dropped 5; count of bases not matched to a gene: 8. This CDR3 spans 15 amino acids. Germline lookup yields CDR1 MNHEY and CDR2 SMNVEV (reference sequence). In DNA form, the CDR3 reads TGTGCCAGCAGTCTGACCGGGACAGGATATCAGCCCCAGCATTTT. Its protein is CASSLTGTGYQPQHF.